This T cell receptor beta chain appears in the sequencing data of a study of cytomegalovirus exposure and HLA in healthy donors. It was with 60 Vbeta and 13 Jbeta primers that the PCR ran. This table comes from immunoSEQ multiplex PCR, and its TCRdb copy is limited to in-frame clones, with some not included. Of 120,000 to 150,000 clones in the sample, roughly 74% were seen once. Germline CDR1 LGHNA, CDR2 YNFKEQ. Trimming at V came to 2 bases and at J to 8 bases, leaving 3 bases not matched to a gene. The CDR3 spans 15 residues. The sequence came from a man in his forties in good health and CMV-seronegative. The sequenced sample was PBMCs. This chain connects TRBV4-2 to TRBJ2-4, with 13 nucleotides matching TRBD2. The CDR3 DNA follows: TGTGCCAGCAGCCAATCTACTAGCGGGGGGGACATTCAGTACTTC. This sequence encodes CASSQSTSGGDIQYF.